This note documents a single T cell receptor (delta chain) sequence. TCRdb shows a much larger clone's protein in place of this DNA's translation, and the two differ at residue 7, likely through a read error; the protein shown is translated from the DNA. Flow sorting of PBMC yielded separate Vgamma9/Vdelta2+ and Vdelta2-negative gammadelta T cell populations for bulk repertoire analysis. TRG and TRD sequences were obtained from every sorted gammadelta sample. TCRdb re-called the multiplex PCR reads with CATT. The sample includes 85,000 to 90,000 delta-chain clones, under 1.5% seen only once; the top ten take just under 9%. This sample is drawn from a study of γδ T cells in repeated Plasmodium falciparum infection. Study-wide context: Each infection was followed by sampling at 21 days, plus baseline and some pre-infection draws.

V was pared by 0 bases and J by 0 bases, with 23 bases of the junction left unmatched. The CDR3 runs to 23 residues. Germline values: CDR1 TSWWSYY, CDR2 QGS. Sequencing input: gamma-delta T cells from blood. The chain employs TRDV1 and TRDJ1; 9 bases are a match to TRDD3. This receptor was identified in a pool of human donors (malaria-infected and uninfected, not separated). This CDR3 reads CALGELSVYDIRLGELYTDKLIF. CDR3 in DNA: TGTGCTCTTGGGGAACTCAGCGTCTACGATATTAGACTGGGGGAACTGTACACCGATAAACTCATCTTT.